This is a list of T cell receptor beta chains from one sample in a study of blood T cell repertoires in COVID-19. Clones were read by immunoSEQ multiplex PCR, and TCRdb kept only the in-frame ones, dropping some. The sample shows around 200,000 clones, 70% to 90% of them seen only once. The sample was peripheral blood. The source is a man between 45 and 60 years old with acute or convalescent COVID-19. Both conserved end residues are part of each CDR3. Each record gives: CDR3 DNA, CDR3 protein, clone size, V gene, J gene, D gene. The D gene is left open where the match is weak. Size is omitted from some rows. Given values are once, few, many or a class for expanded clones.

TGTGCCGGACAGGGGGCTGGGACTGAAGCTTTCTTT	CAGQGAGTEAFF	.	TRBV2	TRBJ1-1	TRBD1
TGTGCCAGCAGTGACGGTTCGGGCTACACCTTC	CASSDGSGYTF	once	TRBV2	TRBJ1-2	.
TGTGCCAGCAGTCGACAGGTTAATAATGAAAAACTGTTTTTT	CASSRQVNNEKLFF	.	TRBV2	TRBJ1-4	.
TGTGCCAGCAGCCACCCGACGGAGAGGGTTACTTCACCCCTCCACTTT	CASSHPTERVTSPLHF	few	TRBV7-9	TRBJ1-6	.
TGTGCCAGCAGTGAAGCGCTTCAGCCGGGACAGAAGAACACTGAAGCTTTCTTT	CASSEALQPGQKNTEAFF	.	TRBV6-1	TRBJ1-1	TRBD1
TGCAGCGTTGAAATAGGGGCCAGGGGGTCCTACAATGAGCAGTTCTTC	CSVEIGARGSYNEQFF	.	TRBV29-1	TRBJ2-1	TRBD1
TGTGCCAGCAGTTATCGGATGACAGATCCCTCCTACGAGCAGTACTTC	CASSYRMTDPSYEQYF	.	TRBV6-5	TRBJ2-7	.
TGCGCCAGCAGCTTGTACGGACAGGGGGCGCGAGAGACCCAGTACTTC	CASSLYGQGARETQYF	.	TRBV5-1	TRBJ2-5	TRBD1
TGTGCCAGCAGCTTAGCCCCGGGACAGAACAATGAGCAGTTCTTC	CASSLAPGQNNEQFF	.	TRBV7-7	TRBJ2-1	TRBD1
TGCGCCAGCAGCCCGGGACAGGGGAGCTCTGGGGCCAACGTCCTGACTTTC	CASSPGQGSSGANVLTF	.	TRBV5-1	TRBJ2-6	TRBD1